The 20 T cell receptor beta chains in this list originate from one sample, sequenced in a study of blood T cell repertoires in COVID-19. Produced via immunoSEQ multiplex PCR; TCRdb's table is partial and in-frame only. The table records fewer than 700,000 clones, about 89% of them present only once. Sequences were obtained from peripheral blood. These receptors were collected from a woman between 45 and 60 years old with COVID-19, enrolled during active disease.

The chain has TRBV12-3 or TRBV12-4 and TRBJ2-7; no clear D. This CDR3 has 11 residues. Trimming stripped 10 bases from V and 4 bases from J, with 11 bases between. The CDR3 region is CAISSGYEQYF. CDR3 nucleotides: TGTGCCATCTCCTCCGGGTACGAGCAGTACTTC.

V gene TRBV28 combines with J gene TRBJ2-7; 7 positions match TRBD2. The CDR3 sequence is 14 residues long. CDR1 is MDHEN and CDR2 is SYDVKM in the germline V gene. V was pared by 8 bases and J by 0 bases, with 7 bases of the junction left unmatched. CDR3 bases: TGTGCCAGCCAGAACGGGGGGAACTCCTACGAGCAGTACTTC. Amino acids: CASQNGGNSYEQYF.

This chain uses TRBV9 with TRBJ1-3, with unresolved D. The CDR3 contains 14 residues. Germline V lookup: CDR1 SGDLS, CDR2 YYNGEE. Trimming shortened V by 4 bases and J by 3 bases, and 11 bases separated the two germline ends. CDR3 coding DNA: TGTGCCAGCAGCCCCCGGAGCATTGGAAACACCATATATTTT. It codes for CASSPRSIGNTIYF. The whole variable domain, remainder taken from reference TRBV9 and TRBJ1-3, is DSGVTQTPKHLITATGQRVTLRCSPRSGDLSVYWYQQSLDQGLQFLIQYYNGEERAKGNILERFSAQQFPDLHSELNLSSLELGDSALYFCASSPRSIGNTIYFGEGSWLTVV.

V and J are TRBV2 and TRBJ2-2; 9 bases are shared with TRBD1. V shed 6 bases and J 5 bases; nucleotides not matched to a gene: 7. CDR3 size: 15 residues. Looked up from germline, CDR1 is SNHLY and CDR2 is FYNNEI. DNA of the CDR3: TGTGCCAGCAGCGAGGGGACAGGGAGAACCGGGGAGCTGTTTTTT. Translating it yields CASSEGTGRTGELFF.

CDR3 protein: CASSQGFRGAHRVGYTF. In DNA, the CDR3 is TGCGCCAGCAGCCAAGGGTTTCGGGGGGCGCACCGGGTGGGCTACACCTTC. The chain has TRBV4-1 and TRBJ1-2, with D possibly being TRBD1 (6 bases). V lost 1 base and J lost 8, with 23 bases in between. CDR1 is MGHRA and CDR2 is YSYEKL in the germline V gene. This CDR3 has 17 residues.

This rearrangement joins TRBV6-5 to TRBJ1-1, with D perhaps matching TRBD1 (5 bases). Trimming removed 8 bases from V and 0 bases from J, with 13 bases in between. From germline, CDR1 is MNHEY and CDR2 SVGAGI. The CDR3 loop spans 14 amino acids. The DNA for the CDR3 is TGTGCCAGCGGGGAGGCAGGGATGAACACTGAAGCTTTCTTT. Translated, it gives CASGEAGMNTEAFF.

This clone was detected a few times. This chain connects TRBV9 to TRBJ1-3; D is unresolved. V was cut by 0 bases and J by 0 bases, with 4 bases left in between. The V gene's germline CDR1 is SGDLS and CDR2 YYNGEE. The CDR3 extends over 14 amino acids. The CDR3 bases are TGTGCCAGCAGCGTAGGGCCCTCTGGAAACACCATATATTTT. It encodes CASSVGPSGNTIYF.

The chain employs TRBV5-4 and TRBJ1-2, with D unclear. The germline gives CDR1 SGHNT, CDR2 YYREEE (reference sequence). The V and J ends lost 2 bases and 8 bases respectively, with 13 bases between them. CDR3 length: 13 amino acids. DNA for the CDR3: TGTGCCAGCAGCTTAACCCAGGCCTCGGGCTACACCTTC. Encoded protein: CASSLTQASGYTF. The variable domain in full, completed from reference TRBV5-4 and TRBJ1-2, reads ETGVTQSPTHLIKTRGQQVTLRCSSQSGHNTVSWYQQALGQGPQFIFQYYREEENGRGNFPPRFSGLQFPNYSSELNVNALELDDSALYLCASSLTQASGYTFGSGTRLTVV.

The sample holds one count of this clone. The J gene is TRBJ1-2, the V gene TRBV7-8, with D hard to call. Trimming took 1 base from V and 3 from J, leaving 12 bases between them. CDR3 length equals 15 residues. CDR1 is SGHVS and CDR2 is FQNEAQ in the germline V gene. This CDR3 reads CASSLVGGKDYGYTF. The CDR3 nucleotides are TGTGCCAGCAGCTTAGTAGGAGGGAAGGACTATGGCTACACCTTC.

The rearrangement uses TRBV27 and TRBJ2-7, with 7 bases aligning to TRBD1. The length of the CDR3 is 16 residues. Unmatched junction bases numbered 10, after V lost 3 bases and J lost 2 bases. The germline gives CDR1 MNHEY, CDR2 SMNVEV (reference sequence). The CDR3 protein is CASSFQLGQIPYEQYF. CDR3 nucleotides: TGTGCCAGCAGTTTTCAATTGGGACAGATCCCCTACGAGCAGTACTTC.

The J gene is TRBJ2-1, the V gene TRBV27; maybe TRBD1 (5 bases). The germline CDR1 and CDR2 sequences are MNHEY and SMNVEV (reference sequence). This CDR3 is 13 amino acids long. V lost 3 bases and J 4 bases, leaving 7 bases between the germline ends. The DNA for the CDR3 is TGTGCCAGCAGTTTCACAGGATACAATGAGCAGTTCTTC. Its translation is CASSFTGYNEQFF.

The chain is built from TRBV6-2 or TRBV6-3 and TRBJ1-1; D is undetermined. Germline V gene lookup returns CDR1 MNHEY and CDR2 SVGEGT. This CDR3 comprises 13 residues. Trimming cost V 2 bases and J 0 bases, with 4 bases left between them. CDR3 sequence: CASSYAVNTEAFF. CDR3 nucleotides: TGTGCCAGCAGTTACGCGGTGAACACTGAAGCTTTCTTT.

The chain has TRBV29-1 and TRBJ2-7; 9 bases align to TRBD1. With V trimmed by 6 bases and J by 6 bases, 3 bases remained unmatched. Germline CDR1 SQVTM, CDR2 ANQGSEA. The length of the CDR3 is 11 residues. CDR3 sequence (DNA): TGCAGCGTCCGACAGGGGGGCGAGCAGTACTTC. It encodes CSVRQGGEQYF.

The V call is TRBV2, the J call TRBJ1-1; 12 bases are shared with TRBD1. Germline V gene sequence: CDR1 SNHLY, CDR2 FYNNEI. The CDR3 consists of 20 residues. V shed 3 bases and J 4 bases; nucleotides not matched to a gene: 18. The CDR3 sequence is CASSDQILPGQGAKGTEAFF. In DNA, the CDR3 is TGTGCCAGCAGTGACCAGATTCTACCGGGACAGGGGGCCAAGGGCACTGAAGCTTTCTTT.

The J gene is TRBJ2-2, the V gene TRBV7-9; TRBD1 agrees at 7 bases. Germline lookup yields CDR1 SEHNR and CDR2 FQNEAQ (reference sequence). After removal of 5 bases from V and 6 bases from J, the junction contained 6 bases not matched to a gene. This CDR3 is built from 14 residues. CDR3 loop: CASSPMDRPGELFF. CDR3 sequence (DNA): TGTGCCAGCAGCCCAATGGACAGGCCCGGGGAGCTGTTTTTT.

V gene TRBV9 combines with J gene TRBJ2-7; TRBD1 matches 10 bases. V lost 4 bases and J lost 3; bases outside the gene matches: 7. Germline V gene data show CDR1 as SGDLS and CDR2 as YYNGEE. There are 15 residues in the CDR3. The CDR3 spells CASSPVGTGVYEQYF. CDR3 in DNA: TGTGCCAGCAGCCCCGTGGGGACAGGGGTCTACGAGCAGTACTTC.

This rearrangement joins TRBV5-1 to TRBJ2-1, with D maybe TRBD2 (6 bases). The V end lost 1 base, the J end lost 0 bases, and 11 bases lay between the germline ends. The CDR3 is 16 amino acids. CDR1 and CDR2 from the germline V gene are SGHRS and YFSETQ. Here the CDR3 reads CASSLTAGSSYNEQFF. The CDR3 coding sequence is TGCGCCAGCAGCTTGACCGCCGGGAGCTCCTACAATGAGCAGTTCTTC.

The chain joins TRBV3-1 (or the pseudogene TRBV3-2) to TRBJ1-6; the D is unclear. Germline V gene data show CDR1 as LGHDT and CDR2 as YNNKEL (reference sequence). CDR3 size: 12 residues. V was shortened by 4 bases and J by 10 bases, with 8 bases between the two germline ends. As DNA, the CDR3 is TGTGCCAGCAGCCCGCTAGGATCACCCCTCCACTTT. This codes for CASSPLGSPLHF.

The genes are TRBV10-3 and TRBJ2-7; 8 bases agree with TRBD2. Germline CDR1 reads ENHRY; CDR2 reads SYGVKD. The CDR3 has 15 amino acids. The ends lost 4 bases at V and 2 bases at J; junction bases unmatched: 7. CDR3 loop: CAISGTGGRTYEQYF. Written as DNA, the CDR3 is TGTGCCATCAGTGGGACGGGGGGGCGAACCTACGAGCAGTACTTC.

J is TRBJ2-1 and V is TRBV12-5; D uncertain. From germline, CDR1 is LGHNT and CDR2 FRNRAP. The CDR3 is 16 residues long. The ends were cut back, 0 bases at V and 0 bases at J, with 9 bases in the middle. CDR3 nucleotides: TGTGCTAGTGGTTTGGTAGTTGTCGGCTCCTACAATGAGCAGTTCTTC. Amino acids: CASGLVVVGSYNEQFF.